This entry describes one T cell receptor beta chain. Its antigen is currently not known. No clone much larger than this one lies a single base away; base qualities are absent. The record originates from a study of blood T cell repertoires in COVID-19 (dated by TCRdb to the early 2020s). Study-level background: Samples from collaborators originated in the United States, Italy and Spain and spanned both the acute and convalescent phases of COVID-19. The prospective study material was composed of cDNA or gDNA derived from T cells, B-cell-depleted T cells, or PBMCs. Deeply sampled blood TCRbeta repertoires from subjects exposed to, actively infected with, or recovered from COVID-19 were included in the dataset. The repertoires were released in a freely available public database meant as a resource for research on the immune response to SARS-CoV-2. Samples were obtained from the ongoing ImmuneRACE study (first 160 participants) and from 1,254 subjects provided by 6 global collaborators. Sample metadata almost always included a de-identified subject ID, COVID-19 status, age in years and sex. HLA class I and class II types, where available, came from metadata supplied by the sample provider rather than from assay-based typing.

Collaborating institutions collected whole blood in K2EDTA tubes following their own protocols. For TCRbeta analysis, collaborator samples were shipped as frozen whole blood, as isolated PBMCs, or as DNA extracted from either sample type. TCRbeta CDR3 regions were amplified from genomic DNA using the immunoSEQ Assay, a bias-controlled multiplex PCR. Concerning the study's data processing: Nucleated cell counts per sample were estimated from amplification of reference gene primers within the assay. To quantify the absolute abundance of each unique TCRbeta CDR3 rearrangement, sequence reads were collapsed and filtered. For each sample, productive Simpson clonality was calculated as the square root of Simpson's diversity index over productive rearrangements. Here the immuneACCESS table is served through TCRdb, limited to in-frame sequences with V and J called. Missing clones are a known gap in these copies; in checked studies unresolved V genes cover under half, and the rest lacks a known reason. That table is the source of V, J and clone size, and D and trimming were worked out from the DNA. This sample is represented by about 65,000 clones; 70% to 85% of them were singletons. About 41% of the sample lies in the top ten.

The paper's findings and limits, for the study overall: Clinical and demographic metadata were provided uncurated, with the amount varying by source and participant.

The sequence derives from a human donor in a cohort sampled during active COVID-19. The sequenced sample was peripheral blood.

The CDR3 reads as follows: CASSFGSLTDTQYF. In nucleotides, the sequence is TGTGCCAGCAGTTTCGGGTCGCTCACAGATACGCAGTATTTT. The V and J segments used are TRBV28 and TRBJ2-3; the D segment cannot be called with confidence. CDR1 and CDR2 are read off the germline V gene as MDHEN and SYDVKM. The CDR3 spans 14 residues, from the cysteine through the phenylalanine. Only CDR3 DNA is held: 42 bases, read in frame from base 1. V and J lose 3 bases and 2 bases, and a span of 9 bases separates them.